This entry concerns a single T cell receptor beta chain. This entry comes from a study of CD8+ T cells in alopecia areata. On the study more broadly: Tofacitinib administration persisted for 6 to 18 months, succeeded by 6 months off drug.

The sequencing template was cDNA reverse transcribed from extracted RNA. TCRdb's copy holds only in-frame clones and misses some; the assay was immunoSEQ multiplex PCR. Of about 180,000 clones listed, approximately 62% are singletons. Trimming pared 5 bases from V and 2 bases from J, leaving 16 bases between. There are 16 residues in the CDR3. Germline V gene data show CDR1 as SQVTM and CDR2 as ANQGSEA. The rearrangement uses TRBV29-1 and TRBJ2-6; perhaps D is TRBD1 or TRBD2 (5 bases each). The sequence was obtained from a human donor with alopecia areata. This specimen was CD4+ T cells sorted from blood, taken at week 0. The CDR3 coding sequence is TGCAGCGTTAGGGGAGTGGGGGAAACTGGGGCCAACGTCCTGACTTTC. It codes for CSVRGVGETGANVLTF.